This T cell receptor (beta chain) was captured by sequencing in a study of patients and donors after allogeneic stem cell transplantation. The germline CDR1 and CDR2 sequences are SGHDT and YYEEEE. The CDR3 extends over 18 amino acids. After removal of 4 bases from V and 4 bases from J, the junction contained 16 bases not matched to a gene. TCRdb analysed the RT-PCR reads with MiXCR anew, one entry per CDR3 protein. The repertoire holds roughly 960,000 distinct CDR3 sequences, 15% to 20% seen once, with approximately 5.9% in the top ten. Material: blood, either unsorted or a sorted T cell fraction (not recorded which). The receptor was isolated from a human donor who was either an allogeneic HSCT recipient or a stem cell or donor lymphocyte infusion donor (not recorded which). It is not recorded whose cells these are; they may come from a transplant donor. The chain carries TRBV5-6 and TRBJ1-2; 10 bases map to TRBD1. CDR3 coding DNA: TGTGCCAGCAGCCGTAGTGACAGGGGGCACCAACCTCCCTATGGCTACACCTTC. This sequence encodes CASSRSDRGHQPPYGYTF.